The 23 T cell receptor beta chains given below trace back to one sample, sequenced in a study of T cells in Graves' hyperthyroidism and ophthalmopathy. It was RNA transcripts that yielded the amplified TCR beta CDR3 regions. The primer set for the first-round RT-PCR of the TCR CDR3 was HTBI. MiXCR was run by TCRdb on the multiplex PCR reads, yielding one entry per CDR3 protein. The sample records about 290,000 distinct CDR3 sequences, about an eighth being singletons. Sequenced input: blood. These receptors all come from a woman aged 30 to 39 with Graves' hyperthyroidism that later progressed to Graves' ophthalmopathy.

At least ten counts were recorded for this clonotype. J is TRBJ2-2 and V is TRBV12-3 or TRBV12-4; 7 bases match TRBD2. This CDR3 has 13 residues. V lost 8 bases, J lost 4 bases, and 4 bases stayed unmatched. CDR3: CASEGGVTGELFF. The CDR3 DNA reads as TGTGCCAGCGAGGGAGGGGTCACCGGGGAGCTGTTTTTT.

This clonotype was seen at least ten times. This chain uses TRBV7-2 with TRBJ2-3, with 7 nucleotides matching TRBD2. CDR1 is SGHTA and CDR2 is FQGNSA in the germline V gene. The CDR3 is 15 amino acids. V trimming: 5 bases; J trimming: 4 bases; junction bases outside the gene matches: 9. The CDR3 coding sequence is TGTGCCAGCAGCCGGAGCGGGGAAAAAGCAGATACGCAGTATTTT. Translated, it gives CASSRSGEKADTQYF.

With respect to this clonotype: A much bigger clone sits one base away, suggesting this may be a read error. The chain joins TRBV6-2 or TRBV6-3 to TRBJ2-7; 7 bases align to TRBD2. This CDR3 has 17 residues. Germline V gene lookup returns CDR1 MNHEY and CDR2 SVGEGT. In DNA, the CDR3 is TGTGTCAGCAGCCCACCCGATCTAGCGGAGATGCAGAACGAGCAGTACTTC. Its translation: CVSSPPDLAEMQNEQYF.

This clonotype was observed many times. This chain links TRBV18 with TRBJ2-5; D remains unclear. V shed 3 bases and J shed 2 bases, with 10 bases lying between them. The CDR3 consists of 14 residues. CDR1 is KGHSH, CDR2 LQKENI, per germline. The CDR3, as DNA: TGTGCCAGCTCACCCACCCTACAGCAAGAGACCCAGTACTTC. Amino acid sequence: CASSPTLQQETQYF.

This clonotype was seen many times. V usage is TRBV2 and J usage is TRBJ2-7; TRBD1 or TRBD2 may be the D gene (5 bases each). Trimming stripped 2 bases from V and 3 bases from J, with 14 bases between. The CDR3 is made up of 15 amino acids. The germline gives CDR1 SNHLY, CDR2 FYNNEI. CDR3 coding DNA: TGTGCCAGCAGTGAATGGCAGGGACGACTCTACGAGCAGTACTTC. This translates into CASSEWQGRLYEQYF.

The rearrangement links TRBV7-8 to TRBJ1-3; D not resolved. The CDR3 sequence is 14 residues long. Trimming cost V 1 base and J 7 bases, with 11 bases left between them. The germline CDR1 and CDR2 sequences are SGHVS and FQNEAQ. The CDR3 loop is CASSLDSAQNTIYF. Here the CDR3 DNA reads TGTGCCAGCAGCTTAGACTCGGCCCAGAACACCATATATTTT.

This chain uses TRBV11-2 with TRBJ2-5; D gene uncertain. This CDR3 comprises 14 residues. The germline gives CDR1 SGHAT, CDR2 FQNNGV. V was cut by 0 bases and J by 9 bases, with 14 bases left in between. The CDR3 sequence: CASSLDQTGWSQYF. CDR3 bases: TGTGCCAGCAGCTTAGATCAAACGGGTTGGTCCCAGTACTTC.

The rearrangement uses TRBV20-1 and TRBJ1-4, with D unresolved. V lost 2 bases to trimming and J lost 8 bases, with 3 bases between them. The germline V gene encodes CDR1 DFQATT and CDR2 SNEGSKA (reference sequence). CDR3 length: 10 residues. CDR3 DNA: TGCAGTGCTAGAAGAGAAAAACTGTTTTTT. Translation gives CSARREKLFF.

Notes on this clonotype: This CDR3 fails to terminate in the conserved phenylalanine or tryptophan, so it likely reflects a read error. The chain links TRBV20-1 to TRBJ1-1; D uncertain. Germline-derived CDR1 and CDR2 are DFQATT and SNEGSKA (reference sequence). This CDR3 region has 13 residues. V lost 6 bases and J lost 4, with 15 bases in between. The CDR3: CSATQSMSTEAFL. The CDR3, as DNA: TGCAGTGCGACACAGTCTATGAGCACTGAAGCTTTCCTT.

This clonotype appeared many times. V and J are TRBV6-1 and TRBJ1-2; maybe TRBD1 (5 bases). The V and J ends lost 0 bases and 13 bases respectively, with 24 bases between them. This CDR3 region has 16 residues. Looked up from germline, CDR1 is MNHNS and CDR2 is SASEGT. The CDR3 spells CASSEALQNRSGFRTF. The CDR3 nucleotides read TGTGCCAGCAGTGAAGCGCTTCAGAACAGGTCCGGGTTTCGCACCTTC.

This clonotype was counted only a few times. This chain connects TRBV6-5 to TRBJ1-3; the match to TRBD1 covers 7 bases. This CDR3 has 16 residues. Germline CDR1 MNHEY, CDR2 SVGAGI. V shed 4 bases, J shed 0 bases, and the junction held 6 bases outside the gene matches. CDR3 protein: CASSLGQPYSGNTIYF. CDR3 in DNA: TGTGCCAGCAGTTTGGGACAGCCATACTCTGGAAACACCATATATTTT.

This clonotype was detected many times. This sequence joins TRBV5-1 and TRBJ2-3, with D tentatively TRBD1 or TRBD2 (5 bases each). Deletions cut 3 bases from V and 2 bases from J, with 10 bases between. Germline V gives CDR1 SGHRS, CDR2 YFSETQ. The CDR3 consists of 14 residues. The CDR3 nucleotides are TGCGCCAGCAGCTCCGGGGACCTCACAGATACGCAGTATTTT. This gives the protein CASSSGDLTDTQYF.

In its sample, this clonotype was seen many times. The chain combines TRBV29-1 with TRBJ2-7; 8 bases map to TRBD1. Germline assignment: CDR1 SQVTM and CDR2 ANQGSEA. V shed 4 bases and J 3 bases; nucleotides not matched to a gene: 5. This CDR3 is built from 13 residues. The CDR3 sequence: CSVGTGTGYEQYF. The CDR3 DNA sequence: TGCAGCGTTGGAACGGGGACAGGCTACGAGCAGTACTTC.

The rearrangement joins TRBV28 to TRBJ2-1; TRBD1 aligns across 9 bases. Germline-derived CDR1 and CDR2 are MDHEN and SYDVKM. V shed 10 bases, J shed 2 bases, and the junction held 12 bases outside the gene matches. The CDR3 loop spans 16 amino acids. CDR3 region: CANTSRRTGAYNEQFF. The CDR3 nucleotides are TGTGCCAACACCTCGCGCCGGACAGGGGCCTACAATGAGCAGTTCTTC.

As to this clonotype: A much larger clone is a single base away; this may be a read error. V and J are TRBV27 and TRBJ2-3; possibly TRBD1 or TRBD2 for D (7 bases each). Trimming cost V 7 bases and J 5 bases, with 19 bases left between them. Germline values: CDR1 MNHEY, CDR2 SMNVEV (reference sequence). This CDR3 comprises 15 residues. The CDR3 spells CASIPGGQPGDTQYF. Here the CDR3 DNA reads TGTGCCAGCATTCCGGGGGGACAGCCGGGAGATACGCAGTATTTT.

Note on this clonotype: A read error may be the cause here, since a much bigger clone is one base away. The conserved phenylalanine or tryptophan normally closing the CDR3 is absent here, so this likely arose from a read error. This chain uses TRBV5-6 with TRBJ1-2, with 10 bases lining up with TRBD1. The germline V gene encodes CDR1 SGHDT and CDR2 YYEEEE. The CDR3 loop spans 13 amino acids. V lost 3 bases to trimming and J lost 4 bases; unmatched junction nucleotides: 0. CDR3 DNA sequence: TGTGCCAGCAGCTGGACAGGGGGCTATGGCTACACCCTC. This sequence encodes CASSWTGGYGYTL.

This clonotype was found many times. The gene calls are TRBV6-6 and TRBJ1-4, with 10 nucleotides matching TRBD1. V trimming: 2 bases; J trimming: 0 bases; junction bases outside the gene matches: 9. This CDR3 has 19 residues. Looked up from germline, CDR1 is MNHNY and CDR2 is SVGAGI (reference sequence). The CDR3 DNA sequence: TGTGCCAGCAGTTACCCCGGGACAGGGGCTAGATCAACTAATGAAAAACTGTTTTTT. It yields the protein CASSYPGTGARSTNEKLFF.

This clonotype was seen many times. This chain joins TRBV6-2 or TRBV6-3 and TRBJ1-1; D call uncertain. V was pared by 7 bases and J by 12 bases, with 21 bases between. This CDR3 spans 13 amino acids. Germline-derived CDR1 and CDR2 are MNHEY and SVGEGT. The CDR3 loop reads CASTARESLETFF. The CDR3, as DNA: TGTGCCAGCACTGCCAGAGAGTCTCTTGAGACTTTCTTT.

This clonotype was observed many times. The chain carries TRBV9 and TRBJ2-5; tentatively, D is TRBD2 (5 bases). CDR3 length equals 14 residues. Germline V CDR1 and CDR2: SGDLS, YYNGEE. V was clipped by 3 bases and J by 1 base, with 10 bases between them. This chain's CDR3 is CASSAQDSQETQYF. The CDR3 DNA sequence: TGTGCCAGCAGCGCCCAGGACTCCCAAGAGACCCAGTACTTC.

This clonotype has at least ten counts. The V gene is TRBV4-1, the J gene TRBJ1-1, with no clear D. Germline V CDR1 and CDR2: MGHRA, YSYEKL. The CDR3 contains 13 residues. V gave up 0 bases and J gave up 8 bases, with 10 bases separating them. DNA of the CDR3: TGCGCCAGCAGCCAAGACCTCGTTGGAGAAGCTTTCTTT. Translated: CASSQDLVGEAFF.

This clonotype was seen ten or more times. The CDR3 DNA sequence: TGTGCCAGCAGTTTGAGACAGGGATCTTACAATGAGCAGTTCTTC. Translating gives CASSLRQGSYNEQFF. The chain couples TRBV6-1 to TRBJ2-1; 7 nucleotides line up with TRBD1. The CDR3 is 15 residues long. The V gene's germline CDR1 is MNHNS and CDR2 SASEGT. V shed 5 bases and J 4 bases; nucleotides not matched to a gene: 8.

This sequence joins TRBV5-7 and TRBJ1-5, with D maybe TRBD1 (5 bases). TRBV5-7 is assigned to the ORF class and has an uncertain function. The CDR3 runs 11 residues. V was clipped by 4 bases and J by 15 bases, with 14 bases between them. The CDR3, as DNA: TGTGCCAGCAGCCAATTGGGGGACCGGCATTTT. Its translation: CASSQLGDRHF.

Ten or more counts support this clonotype. This rearrangement joins TRBV6-1 to TRBJ2-7; TRBD2 aligns across 7 bases. The CDR3 is 13 residues long. Unmatched junction bases numbered 9, after V lost 6 bases and J lost 7 bases. CDR1 and CDR2 from the germline V gene are MNHNS and SASEGT. CDR3 coding DNA: TGTGCCAGCAGCACGAGGACTAGTGGGGAGCAGTACTTC. Its translation is CASSTRTSGEQYF.